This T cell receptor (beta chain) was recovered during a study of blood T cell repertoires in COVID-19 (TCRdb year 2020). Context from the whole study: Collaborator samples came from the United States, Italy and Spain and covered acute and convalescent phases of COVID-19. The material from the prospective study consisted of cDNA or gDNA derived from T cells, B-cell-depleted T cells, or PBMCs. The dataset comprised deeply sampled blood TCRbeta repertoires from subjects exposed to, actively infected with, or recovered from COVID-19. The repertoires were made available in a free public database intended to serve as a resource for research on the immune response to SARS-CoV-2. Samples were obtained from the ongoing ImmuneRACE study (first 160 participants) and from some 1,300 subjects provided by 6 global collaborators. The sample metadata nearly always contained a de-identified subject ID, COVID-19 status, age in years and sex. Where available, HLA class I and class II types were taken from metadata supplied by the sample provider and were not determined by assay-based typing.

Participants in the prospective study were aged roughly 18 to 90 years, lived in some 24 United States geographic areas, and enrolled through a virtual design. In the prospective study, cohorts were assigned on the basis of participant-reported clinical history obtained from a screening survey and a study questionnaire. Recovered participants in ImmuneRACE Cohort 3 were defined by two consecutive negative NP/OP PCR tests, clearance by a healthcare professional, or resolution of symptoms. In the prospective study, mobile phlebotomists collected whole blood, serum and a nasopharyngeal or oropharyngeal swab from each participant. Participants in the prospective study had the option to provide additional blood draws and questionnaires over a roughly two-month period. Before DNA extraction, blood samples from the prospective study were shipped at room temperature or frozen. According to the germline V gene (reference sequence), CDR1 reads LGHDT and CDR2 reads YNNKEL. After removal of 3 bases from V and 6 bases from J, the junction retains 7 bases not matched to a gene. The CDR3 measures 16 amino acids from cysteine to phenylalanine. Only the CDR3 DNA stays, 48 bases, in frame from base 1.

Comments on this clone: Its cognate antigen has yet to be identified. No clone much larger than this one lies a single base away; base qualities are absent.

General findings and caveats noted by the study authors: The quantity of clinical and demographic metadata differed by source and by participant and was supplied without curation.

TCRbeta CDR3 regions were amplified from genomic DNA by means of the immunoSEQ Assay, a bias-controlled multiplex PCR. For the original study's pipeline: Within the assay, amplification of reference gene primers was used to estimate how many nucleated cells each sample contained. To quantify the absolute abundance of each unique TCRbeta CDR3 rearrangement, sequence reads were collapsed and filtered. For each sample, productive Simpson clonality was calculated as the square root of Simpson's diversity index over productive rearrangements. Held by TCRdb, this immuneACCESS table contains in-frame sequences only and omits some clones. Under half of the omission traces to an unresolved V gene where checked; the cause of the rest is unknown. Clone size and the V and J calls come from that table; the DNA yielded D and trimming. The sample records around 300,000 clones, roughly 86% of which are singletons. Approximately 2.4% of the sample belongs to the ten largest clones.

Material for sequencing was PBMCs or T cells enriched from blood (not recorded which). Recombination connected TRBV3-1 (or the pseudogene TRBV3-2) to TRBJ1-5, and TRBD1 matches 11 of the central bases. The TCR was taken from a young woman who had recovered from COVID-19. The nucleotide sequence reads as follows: TGTGCCAGCAGCCAGCCCTTGGGGACAGGGGGTCAGCCCCAGCATTTT. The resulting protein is CASSQPLGTGGQPQHF.